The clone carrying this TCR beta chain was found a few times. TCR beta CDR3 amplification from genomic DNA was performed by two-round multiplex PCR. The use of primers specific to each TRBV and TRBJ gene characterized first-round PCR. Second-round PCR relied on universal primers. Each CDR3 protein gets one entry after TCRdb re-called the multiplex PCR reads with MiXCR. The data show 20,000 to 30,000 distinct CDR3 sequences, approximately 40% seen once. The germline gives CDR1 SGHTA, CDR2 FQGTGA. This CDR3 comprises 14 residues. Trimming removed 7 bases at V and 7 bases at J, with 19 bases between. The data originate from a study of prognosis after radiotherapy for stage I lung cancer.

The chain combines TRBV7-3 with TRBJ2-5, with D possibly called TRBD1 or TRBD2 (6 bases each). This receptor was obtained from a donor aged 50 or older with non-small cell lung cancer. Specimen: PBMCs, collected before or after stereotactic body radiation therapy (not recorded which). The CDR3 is CASIPSGLGGTQYF. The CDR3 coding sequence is TGTGCCAGCATCCCAAGCGGGCTAGGGGGGACCCAGTACTTC.